The 10 T cell receptor beta chains below were found in one sample sequenced in a study of blood T cell repertoires in COVID-19. The protocol was immunoSEQ multiplex PCR, while the TCRdb copy is restricted to in-frame clones and leaves out a portion. The repertoire consists of under 350,000 clones, with approximately 86% occurring once and the leading ten covering approximately 4%. Specimen: PBMCs or T cells enriched from blood (not recorded which). Every receptor here comes from a woman aged 40 to 50 with acute COVID-19.

The chain couples TRBV6-5 to TRBJ2-1, with a tentative D call TRBD2 (6 bases). Germline-derived CDR1 and CDR2 are MNHEY and SVGAGI. CDR3 length: 16 amino acids. Trimming left V 0 bases short and J 3 bases short, with 12 bases between. This CDR3 reads CASSYSHGGNYNEQFF. CDR3 bases: TGTGCCAGCAGTTACTCGCACGGCGGGAACTACAATGAGCAGTTCTTC.

The chain recombines TRBV5-1 with TRBJ1-2, with 7 bases identical to TRBD1. Germline V CDR1 and CDR2: SGHRS, YFSETQ. The V segment lost 2 bases and the J segment 8 bases; nucleotides outside the gene matches: 3. CDR3 length equals 12 residues. The CDR3 region has the DNA TGCGCCAGCAGCTTCCCAGGGGGAGGCTACACCTTC. It specifies CASSFPGGGYTF.

The rearrangement uses TRBV11-3 and TRBJ2-7, with 12 bases matching TRBD2. This CDR3 contains 16 residues. Trimming cost V 5 bases and J 3 bases; bases outside gene matches: 8. Looked up from germline, CDR1 is SGHNT and CDR2 is YENEEA. CDR3 sequence (DNA): TGTGCCAGCAGCGTCAGACTAGCGGGGGAGATCTACGAGCAGTACTTC. Protein sequence: CASSVRLAGEIYEQYF.

The genes are TRBV6-2 or TRBV6-3 and TRBJ1-5; the match to TRBD1 covers 7 bases. V lost 2 bases, J lost 2 bases, and 6 bases stayed unmatched. From germline, CDR1 is MNHEY and CDR2 SVGEGT. This CDR3 is built from 16 residues. The CDR3 coding sequence is TGTGCCAGCAGTTACCCGACAGGGAAGGGCAATCAGCCCCAGCATTTT. Translated, it gives CASSYPTGKGNQPQHF.

V usage is TRBV5-1 and J usage is TRBJ2-3; 8 positions agree with TRBD2. Germline V gene sequence: CDR1 SGHRS, CDR2 YFSETQ. CDR3 size: 15 residues. After removal of 0 bases from V and 7 bases from J, the junction contained 7 bases not matched to a gene. The CDR3 is CASSLEGAGAYTQYF. The CDR3 DNA reads as TGCGCCAGCAGCTTGGAAGGAGCGGGAGCATATACGCAGTATTTT.

This clone was counted a single time. The chain's CDR3 is CASSDNRGQGKAFF. The CDR3 DNA reads as TGTGCCAGTAGTGATAACAGGGGGCAGGGCAAAGCTTTCTTT. The chain is built from TRBV19 and TRBJ1-1; TRBD1 agrees at 9 bases. Germline assignment: CDR1 LNHDA and CDR2 SQIVND (reference sequence). The CDR3 extends over 14 amino acids. The V segment lost 5 bases and the J segment 9 bases; nucleotides outside the gene matches: 10.

The chain combines TRBV21-1 with TRBJ2-7; TRBD2 reflects the table's D call only, with no check against the DNA. TRBV21-1 is a listed pseudogene. This CDR3 spans 18 amino acids. The CDR3 DNA follows: TGTGCCAGCAGCAAAGGACGCTTCGGACGGGCGGGATCCTACGAGCAGTACTTC. It translates to CASSKGRFGRAGSYEQYF.

The rearrangement links TRBV24-1 to TRBJ1-6; 8 bases line up with TRBD1. CDR3 length equals 15 residues. CDR1 and CDR2 from the germline V gene are KGHDR and SFDVKD. Unmatched junction bases numbered 4, after V lost 2 bases and J lost 8 bases. CDR3 in amino acids: CATSDWTGIHSPLHF. The CDR3 region has the DNA TGTGCCACCAGTGATTGGACAGGGATCCATTCACCCCTCCACTTT.

The V gene is TRBV2, the J gene TRBJ2-4; D unclear. V dropped 5 bases and J dropped 0 bases, with 5 bases sitting between them. Looked up from germline, CDR1 is SNHLY and CDR2 is FYNNEI. The CDR3 runs 13 residues. CDR3: CASSPLAKNIQYF. As DNA, the CDR3 is TGTGCCAGCAGTCCCCTAGCCAAAAACATTCAGTACTTC.

This clone occurred once. The gene calls are TRBV9 and TRBJ2-5; 16 bases line up with TRBD2. Germline-derived CDR1 and CDR2 are SGDLS and YYNGEE. J was trimmed by 4 bases and V by 4 bases; bases with no gene match: 7. The CDR3 runs 17 residues. CDR3 bases: TGTGCCAGCAGCCTGGGACTAGCGGGAGGGAGTACAGAGACCCAGTACTTC. Residues: CASSLGLAGGSTETQYF.